The rows below give T cell receptor beta chains drawn from one sample of a study of shared clonotypes between healthy human individuals. Using immunoSEQ multiplex PCR, the repertoire was profiled, and TCRdb retains in-frame clones only, with some absent. Of roughly 2.5 million clones listed, around 94% are singletons. The sample comprised naive CD4+ T cells sorted from blood. These receptors were collected from a man between 18 and 35 years old in good health. CDR3s include the opening cysteine and the closing phenylalanine or tryptophan. The order of the fields is J gene, D gene, clone size, V gene, CDR3 protein, CDR3 DNA. D genes are given only for firm matches. Clone size is shown for a subset of rows, as once, few, many or a class of expanded clone.

>TRBJ2-1|TRBD2|.|TRBV19
CASSILAGESYNEQFF
TGTGCCAGTAGTATATTGGCGGGGGAATCCTACAATGAGCAGTTCTTC
>TRBJ1-5|.|.|TRBV18
CASSRTQDGPQHF
TGTGCCAGCTCACGAACACAGGACGGGCCCCAGCATTTT
>TRBJ2-1|.|.|TRBV5-1
CASSFPTVPYNEQFF
TGCGCCAGCAGCTTTCCCACGGTGCCCTACAATGAGCAGTTCTTC
>TRBJ2-5|TRBD2|once|TRBV5-4
CASSLAGGQETQYF
TGTGCCAGCAGCTTAGCGGGGGGCCAAGAGACCCAGTACTTC
>TRBJ2-3|.|.|TRBV5-1
CASSTDSDTQYF
TGCGCCAGCAGCACGGACAGTGATACGCAGTATTTT
>TRBJ1-2|.|.|TRBV4-1
CASSQSGAYGYTF
TGCGCCAGCAGCCAATCAGGGGCCTATGGCTACACCTTC
>TRBJ1-3|.|.|TRBV7-2
CASSPRWLVSGNTIYF
TGTGCCAGCAGCCCGCGCTGGTTGGTCTCTGGAAACACCATATATTTT
>TRBJ2-7|TRBD1|.|TRBV2
CAIRGQGSSYEQYF
TGTGCCATCAGGGGACAGGGGAGCTCCTACGAGCAGTACTTC
>TRBJ2-7|TRBD1|.|TRBV11-3
CASSPPGTGTYEQYF
TGTGCCAGCAGCCCCCCCGGGACAGGGACCTACGAGCAGTACTTC
>TRBJ1-5|.|.|TRBV18
CASSPVGKAQPQHF
TGTGCCAGCTCACCCGTGGGGAAGGCTCAGCCCCAGCATTTT
>TRBJ2-3|TRBD2|.|TRBV10-1
CASSPGTSSRWGTDTQYF
TGCGCCAGCAGTCCGGGGACTAGCAGTAGATGGGGCACAGATACGCAGTATTTT
>TRBJ2-3|.|.|TRBV6-5
CASSYATGTDTQYF
TGTGCCAGCAGTTACGCGACGGGCACAGATACGCAGTATTTT
>TRBJ1-2|.|.|TRBV5-1
CASATGTNYGYTF
TGCGCCAGCGCAACTGGGACTAACTATGGCTACACCTTC
>TRBJ1-1|.|few|TRBV25-1
CASSESGPLNTEAFF
TGTGCCAGCAGTGAATCCGGACCCTTGAACACTGAAGCTTTCTTT
>TRBJ2-1|.|.|TRBV20-1
CSASRPDEQFF
TGCAGTGCTAGTCGACCAGATGAGCAGTTCTTC
>TRBJ1-1|.|.|TRBV7-9
CASSLGRGRADTEAFF
TGTGCCAGCAGCTTAGGAAGGGGCCGGGCGGACACTGAAGCTTTCTTT
>TRBJ2-3|.|.|TRBV27
CASSSVGDTQYF
TGTGCCAGCAGTTCAGTGGGAGATACGCAGTATTTT
>TRBJ1-1|.|.|TRBV4-2
CASSQDQGLNTEAFF
TGTGCCAGCAGCCAAGATCAGGGGTTGAACACTGAAGCTTTCTTT
>TRBJ1-2|TRBD1|.|TRBV7-6
CASSQGGTNYGYTF
TGTGCCAGCAGCCAGGGGGGTACTAACTATGGCTACACCTTC
>TRBJ2-1|TRBD2|.|TRBV2
CASSATSGSSYNEQFF
TGTGCCAGCAGCGCTACTAGCGGGAGTTCCTACAATGAGCAGTTCTTC
>TRBJ2-2|TRBD2|.|TRBV5-1
CASSSFSGSTGELFF
TGCGCCAGCAGCTCCTTCAGCGGGAGTACCGGGGAGCTGTTTTTT
>TRBJ2-2|TRBD2|.|TRBV7-3
CASSWGLAGEKVPGELFF
TGTGCCAGCAGCTGGGGACTAGCGGGGGAGAAAGTCCCCGGGGAGCTGTTTTTT
>TRBJ2-3|TRBD2|once|TRBV2
CASTPGTSGRRGETDTQYF
TGTGCCAGCACCCCAGGGACTAGCGGGAGACGAGGTGAAACAGATACGCAGTATTTT
>TRBJ1-6|.|.|TRBV4-1
CASSQDKVWGSPLHF
TGCGCCAGCAGCCAAGACAAGGTTTGGGGTTCACCCCTCCACTTT
>TRBJ2-7|.|.|TRBV5-5
CASSPGPFGEQYF
TGTGCCAGCAGCCCCGGACCCTTCGGGGAGCAGTACTTC
>TRBJ1-2|.|few|TRBV30
CAWTPAPDGYTF
TGTGCCTGGACCCCTGCCCCCGACGGCTACACCTTC
>TRBJ1-4|.|.|TRBV6-6
CASSSLGEKLFF
TGTGCCAGCAGTAGTTTAGGGGAAAAACTGTTTTTT
>TRBJ1-4|.|once|TRBV7-2
CASSLGGTPMNEKLFF
TGTGCCAGCAGCCTCGGAGGGACACCGATGAATGAAAAACTGTTTTTT
>TRBJ1-6|.|once|TRBV6-5
CASSASNNSPLHF
TGTGCCAGCAGCGCTTCAAATAATTCACCCCTCCACTTT
>TRBJ2-7|.|.|TRBV11-2
CASSLDGGGSFTYEQYF
TGTGCCAGCAGCTTAGATGGCGGGGGCTCCTTTACCTACGAGCAGTACTTC
>TRBJ1-1|TRBD1|.|TRBV7-9
CASSWTGSRTEAFF
TGTGCCAGCAGCTGGACAGGGAGTAGGACTGAAGCTTTCTTT
>TRBJ2-3|TRBD2|.|TRBV28
CASSLGRGGGDTQYF
TGTGCCAGCAGTTTGGGGCGGGGGGGCGGAGATACGCAGTATTTT
>TRBJ1-1|TRBD1|.|TRBV6-6
CASSKNTGGTEAFF
TGTGCCAGCAGTAAAAATACAGGGGGCACTGAAGCTTTCTTT
>TRBJ1-2|TRBD1|once|TRBV28
CASSLRQGHYGYTF
TGTGCCAGCAGTTTGCGACAGGGCCACTATGGCTACACCTTC
>TRBJ2-7|.|.|TRBV5-5
CASSATGIKSYEQYF
TGTGCCAGCAGCGCCACAGGGATTAAATCCTACGAGCAGTACTTC
>TRBJ2-5|.|.|TRBV10-3
CASSYGRIETQYF
TGTGCCAGCAGTTACGGCCGCATAGAGACCCAGTACTTC
>TRBJ1-4|TRBD1|.|TRBV19
CASSTGQRGNEKLFF
TGTGCCAGTTCGACAGGGCAACGTGGTAATGAAAAACTGTTTTTT
>TRBJ2-5|.|.|TRBV9
CASSVDAVQETQYF
TGTGCCAGCAGCGTAGACGCCGTGCAAGAGACCCAGTACTTC
>TRBJ2-1|TRBD1|.|TRBV7-2
CASSSRQGGYEQFF
TGTGCCAGCAGCTCACGACAGGGTGGTTATGAGCAGTTCTTC
>TRBJ2-5|.|few|TRBV5-1
CASSLGGGETQYF
TGCGCCAGCAGCTTGGGAGGGGGAGAGACCCAGTACTTC
>TRBJ2-3|.|.|TRBV28
CASLDSADTQYF
TGTGCCAGCCTCGACAGCGCAGATACGCAGTATTTT
>TRBJ2-1|TRBD1|.|TRBV7-2
CASSPFFFLQGLDEQFF
TGTGCCAGCAGCCCTTTTTTCTTTCTACAGGGGCTTGATGAGCAGTTCTTC
>TRBJ1-5|TRBD1|.|TRBV19
CASSIGWAPGTGNQPQHF
TGTGCCAGTAGTATAGGCTGGGCCCCCGGGACAGGCAATCAGCCCCAGCATTTT
>TRBJ2-5|TRBD2|.|TRBV15
CATSRGNSGAQETQYF
TGTGCCACCAGCAGAGGGAATAGCGGGGCACAAGAGACCCAGTACTTC
>TRBJ2-1|.|.|TRBV2
CASSLEGNSLTGYNEQFF
TGTGCCAGCAGTCTCGAGGGGAATTCATTAACGGGGTACAATGAGCAGTTCTTC
>TRBJ2-7|.|once|TRBV10-3
CAISESRGAHEQYF
TGTGCCATCAGTGAGTCTCGGGGGGCCCACGAGCAGTACTTC
>TRBJ2-3|TRBD2|.|TRBV7-7
CASSLRGGSDTQYF
TGTGCTAGCAGCTTACGGGGGGGGAGCGATACGCAGTATTTT
>TRBJ2-6|.|.|TRBV2
CASSARGGRTTPGANVLTF
TGTGCCAGCAGTGCTCGAGGTGGCCGGACGACCCCTGGGGCCAACGTCCTGACTTTC
>TRBJ2-7|.|once|TRBV6-5
CASSYSQRSSYEQYF
TGTGCCAGCAGTTACTCGCAGCGGAGCTCCTACGAGCAGTACTTC
>TRBJ2-5|.|.|TRBV11-3
CASSSDGAQETQYF
TGTGCCAGCAGCTCGGACGGGGCCCAAGAGACCCAGTACTTC
>TRBJ1-6|TRBD1|.|TRBV28
CASSSTGRGRSPLHF
TGTGCCAGCAGTTCTACCGGCAGGGGGCGTTCGCCCCTCCACTTT
>TRBJ2-7|.|.|TRBV2
CASRGDGAYEQYF
TGTGCCAGCCGAGGGGACGGAGCCTACGAGCAGTACTTC